The 19 T cell receptor beta chains below come from one sample, sequenced in a study of blood T cell repertoires in COVID-19. The data were produced by immunoSEQ multiplex PCR, yet TCRdb's version contains in-frame clones alone and is incomplete. The sample holds about 240,000 clones, 75% to 85% seen once. The sample taken for sequencing was peripheral blood. Receptors originate from a woman between 65 and 79 years old with acute or convalescent COVID-19.

This chain joins TRBV4-3 and TRBJ1-1; D not resolved. Germline lookup yields CDR1 LGHNA and CDR2 YSLEER. This CDR3 has 15 amino acids. Trimming cost V 4 bases and J 1 base, with 13 bases left between them. DNA for the CDR3: TGCGCCAGCAGCCCCGAGAGGGTGAAGAACACTGAAGCTTTCTTT. Its translation: CASSPERVKNTEAFF.

The chain recombines TRBV24-1 with TRBJ2-5; D gene unclear. Trimming pared 3 bases from V and 5 bases from J, leaving 12 bases between. In germline, CDR1 is KGHDR, CDR2 SFDVKD. The CDR3 is 14 residues long. CDR3 nucleotide sequence: TGTGCCACCAGTGATGTTTTGGGCTTGGAGACCCAGTACTTC. Translation gives CATSDVLGLETQYF.

The chain carries TRBV27 and TRBJ1-5, with 9 bases identical to TRBD1. This CDR3 has 16 amino acids. Germline V gives CDR1 MNHEY, CDR2 SMNVEV (reference sequence). Trimming removed 4 bases from V and 2 bases from J; junction bases left unmatched: 6. The CDR3 region is CASSSGQGRGNQPQHF. The CDR3, as DNA: TGTGCCAGCAGTTCAGGACAGGGGAGGGGCAATCAGCCCCAGCATTTT.

The genes are TRBV4-2 and TRBJ1-3; TRBD1 aligns across 7 bases. V dropped 2 bases and J dropped 0; count of bases not matched to a gene: 1. The germline V gene encodes CDR1 LGHNA and CDR2 YNFKEQ. The CDR3 sequence is 15 residues long. This CDR3 reads CASSQTGASGNTIYF. CDR3 DNA sequence: TGTGCCAGCAGCCAAACAGGGGCCTCTGGAAACACCATATATTTT.

V usage is TRBV19 and J usage is TRBJ1-1, with a weak D call TRBD1 (5 bases). The CDR3 consists of 13 residues. Deletions cut 6 bases from V and 3 bases from J, with 11 bases between. Per the germline V gene, CDR1 is LNHDA and CDR2 is SQIVND (reference sequence). The DNA of the CDR3 is TGTGCCAGTAGGGGATCAGGGTACACTGAAGCTTTCTTT. Its translation is CASRGSGYTEAFF.

Of note for this clone: The sample holds other DNA sequences that translate to the same CDR3. This chain connects TRBV28 to TRBJ1-2; 8 bases align to TRBD1. The V and J ends lost 4 bases and 5 bases, in that order; junction bases with no gene match: 6. There are 14 residues in the CDR3. Germline CDR1 MDHEN, CDR2 SYDVKM. The CDR3 bases are TGTGCCAGCAGTTCTGGACAGGGAGATTATGGCTACACCTTC. It encodes CASSSGQGDYGYTF.

The genes are TRBV7-8 and TRBJ1-1, with D unclear. Germline CDR1 SGHVS, CDR2 FQNEAQ. V lost 3 bases to trimming and J lost 6 bases, with 17 bases between them. This CDR3 is 15 amino acids long. CDR3 sequence (DNA): TGTGCCAGCAGCTTGAGGCTTAGGAATGTCGCTGAAGCTTTCTTT. This encodes CASSLRLRNVAEAFF.

The rearrangement joins TRBV4-2 to TRBJ2-3, with TRBD1 identical over 11 bases. The CDR3 has 16 residues. Trimming removed 3 bases from V and 5 bases from J; junction bases left unmatched: 7. Per germline, CDR1 LGHNA and CDR2 YNFKEQ. CDR3 DNA: TGTGCCAGCAGCCAGATAGGACAGGGGGCGTTAGATACGCAGTATTTT. As protein: CASSQIGQGALDTQYF.

For the CDR3, the DNA is TGTGCCAGCAGCTCCCGGGAGCGGGCAAAGAATTCACCCCTCCACTTT. Translating it yields CASSSRERAKNSPLHF. The chain uses TRBV14 and TRBJ1-6, with no clear D. CDR3 length: 16 residues. Between the trimmed V and J ends, which lost 5 bases and 7 bases, there was a span of 18 bases. Germline V lookup: CDR1 SGHDN, CDR2 FVKESK.

The genes are TRBV5-1 and TRBJ1-1; D perhaps matches TRBD1 (6 bases). The V and J ends lost 4 bases and 3 bases respectively, with 10 bases between them. Germline loops: CDR1 SGHRS, CDR2 YFSETQ. The CDR3 length is 13 residues. The CDR3 loop is CASSNRADTEAFF. The CDR3 bases are TGCGCCAGCAGCAACAGGGCGGACACTGAAGCTTTCTTT.

This clone was observed at least ten times. V and J are TRBV5-4 and TRBJ1-2; 8 bases are shared with TRBD1. Trimming removed 4 bases from V and 7 bases from J; junction bases left unmatched: 6. Germline CDR1 SGHNT, CDR2 YYREEE (reference sequence). The CDR3 spans 13 residues. The CDR3 DNA reads TGTGCCAGCAGCCTACAGGGGGAAGGTGGCTACACCTTC. Protein: CASSLQGEGGYTF.

This sequence joins TRBV9 and TRBJ1-2; D possibly corresponds to TRBD1 (6 bases). V lost 0 bases to trimming and J lost 4 bases, with 10 bases between them. The CDR3 contains 14 residues. Germline values: CDR1 SGDLS, CDR2 YYNGEE. As DNA, the CDR3 is TGTGCCAGCAGCGTAGGAACAGGGCCCTATGGCTACACCTTC. Protein sequence: CASSVGTGPYGYTF.

The V call is TRBV18, the J call TRBJ2-4; 8 bases align to TRBD2. This CDR3 contains 18 residues. V was pared by 6 bases and J by 0 bases, with 13 bases of the junction left unmatched. CDR1 and CDR2 from the germline V gene are KGHSH and LQKENI. The CDR3 DNA sequence: TGTGCCAGCTCCCCGGGAACGGGGGGGCCCCTAGCCAAAAACATTCAGTACTTC. Translation: CASSPGTGGPLAKNIQYF.

This sequence joins TRBV28 and TRBJ1-2; 7 bases are shared with TRBD1. The trim removed 4 bases at V and 4 bases at J, leaving 12 bases unmatched. The CDR3 length is 16 residues. Germline lookup yields CDR1 MDHEN and CDR2 SYDVKM. The CDR3 protein is CASSSPASGGTYGYTF. CDR3 sequence (DNA): TGTGCCAGCAGTTCCCCAGCTTCAGGGGGAACCTATGGCTACACCTTC.

The CDR3 bases are TGTGCCAGCAGCTTTTTATTCAGCACAGATACGCAGTATTTT. Protein sequence: CASSFLFSTDTQYF. V gene TRBV5-4 combines with J gene TRBJ2-3; D gene ambiguous. Trimming pared 2 bases from V and 0 bases from J, leaving 7 bases between. The CDR3 has 14 residues. CDR1 and CDR2 from the germline V gene are SGHNT and YYREEE (reference sequence). The full variable domain, rest sourced from reference TRBV5-4 and TRBJ2-3, is ETGVTQSPTHLIKTRGQQVTLRCSSQSGHNTVSWYQQALGQGPQFIFQYYREEENGRGNFPPRFSGLQFPNYSSELNVNALELDDSALYLCASSFLFSTDTQYFGPGTRLTVL.

V and J are TRBV6-5 and TRBJ1-1; maybe TRBD1 (6 bases). Germline assignment: CDR1 MNHEY and CDR2 SVGAGI. Trimming took off 6 bases at V and 0 bases at J, with 8 bases between the two ends. CDR3 length: 13 residues. CDR3 sequence: CASRDRLNTEAFF. The CDR3 nucleotides read TGTGCCAGCAGGGACAGATTGAACACTGAAGCTTTCTTT.

The V and J genes are TRBV5-1 and TRBJ2-5; TRBD2 agrees at 8 bases. The CDR3 covers 14 residues. Trimming cost V 3 bases and J 5 bases; bases outside gene matches: 6. CDR1 and CDR2 (germline): SGHRS, YFSETQ. CDR3: CASSSGLAPETQYF. CDR3 DNA: TGCGCCAGCAGCTCTGGACTAGCTCCGGAGACCCAGTACTTC.

In DNA, the CDR3 is TGCGCCAGCAGCCAAAACCCGCAGGGGCTTGAGACCCAGTACTTC. Translating it yields CASSQNPQGLETQYF. The V gene is TRBV4-3, the J gene TRBJ2-5; D possibly corresponds to TRBD1 (6 bases). Germline V gene lookup returns CDR1 LGHNA and CDR2 YSLEER. Trimming removed 2 bases from V and 5 bases from J, with 15 bases in between. There are 15 residues in the CDR3.

The chain is built from TRBV5-1 and TRBJ1-2, with D possibly matching TRBD1 (5 bases). Germline values: CDR1 SGHRS, CDR2 YFSETQ. The length of the CDR3 is 13 residues. With 0 bases removed from V and 8 bases from J, the gap between germline ends came to 11 bases. This CDR3 reads CASSLDPGGGYTF. The DNA of the CDR3 is TGCGCCAGCAGCTTGGATCCGGGGGGAGGCTACACCTTC.